The subject of this entry is one TCR beta chain. The germline V gene encodes CDR1 KGHDR and CDR2 SFDVKD. Deletions cut 3 bases from V and 3 bases from J, with 5 bases between. The CDR3 length is 12 residues. This sample stems from a study of blood T cell repertoires in COVID-19. At the level of the study: Whether acute or convalescent, the COVID-19 samples came from the United States, Italy and Spain. The cDNA or gDNA used as material had been derived from T cells, B-cell-depleted T cells, or PBMCs.

Per the original data handling: By means of reference gene primer amplification, nucleated cell counts were estimated. Assay used: immunoSEQ multiplex PCR; TCRdb lists only in-frame clones, some missing. Clone size and V and J calls were adopted from that table, with D and trimming inferred from the DNA. The sample carries just under 150,000 clones, more than 75% recorded once. The sample was peripheral blood. The receptor comes from a woman aged 45-59 years with active or convalescent COVID-19. The J gene is TRBJ2-7, the V gene TRBV24-1, with D uncertain. The CDR3 region is CATSDALYEQYF. CDR3 in DNA: TGTGCCACCAGTGATGCACTCTACGAGCAGTACTTC.